The next 4 T cell receptor beta chains were all read from a single sample in a study of blood T cells in healthy people across ages. A sample-barcoded 5' primer and a J-beta primer mix were used in a second PCR of about 7 to 12 cycles. TCRdb called the 5' RACE reads again in MiXCR, with one record for every CDR3 protein. The data hold around 1,100,000 distinct CDR3 sequences, with more than 30% observed a single time. Sequenced input: blood. The receptors derive from a man aged 18-30 years in good health.

On this clonotype itself: One end of the junction does not line up with germline, which may come from a read error. The chain has TRBV20-1 and TRBJ1-2; D is unclear. Looked up from germline, CDR1 is DFQATT and CDR2 is SNEGSKA (reference sequence). The CDR3 is 13 residues long. The CDR3 sequence: CSARDTSIRGYTF. CDR3 bases: TGCAGCGCTAGAGATACTTCGATTCGGGGCTACACCTTC.

V usage is TRBV12-3 or TRBV12-4 and J usage is TRBJ2-1; maybe TRBD2 (7 bases). V dropped 5 bases and J dropped 0 bases, with 14 bases sitting between them. This CDR3 is built from 16 residues. CDR3 sequence (DNA): TGTGCCAGCAGTACCTTGGGGGGGGCCTCCTACAATGAGCAGTTCTTC. It encodes CASSTLGGASYNEQFF.

V and J are TRBV7-9 and TRBJ1-6; 8 nucleotides align to TRBD1. The CDR3 is made up of 17 amino acids. CDR1 is SEHNR and CDR2 is FQNEAQ in the germline V gene (reference sequence). V lost 4 bases to trimming and J lost 8 bases; unmatched junction nucleotides: 13. CDR3 protein: CASSSIRGRISDSPLHF. Here the CDR3 DNA reads TGTGCCAGCAGCTCAATCAGGGGGCGGATTTCTGATTCACCCCTCCACTTT.

In regard to this clonotype: An end of the junction differs from the germline gene, which may be a read error. The rearrangement joins TRBV11-3 to TRBJ2-1; 8 nucleotides match TRBD1. Germline values: CDR1 SGHNT, CDR2 YENEEA. The CDR3 spans 17 residues. CDR3 protein: CASSSTYGTGSYNVQFF. Here the CDR3 DNA reads TGTGCCAGCAGCTCTACCTATGGGACAGGATCCTACAATGTGCAGTTCTTC. The entire variable domain, with the rest obtained from reference TRBV11-3 and TRBJ2-1, is as follows: EAGVVQSPRYKIIEKKQPVAFWCNPISGHNTLYWYLQNLGQGPELLIRYENEEAVDDSQLPKDRFSAERLKGVDSTLKIQPAELGDSAVYLCASSSTYGTGSYNVQFFGPGTRLTVL.